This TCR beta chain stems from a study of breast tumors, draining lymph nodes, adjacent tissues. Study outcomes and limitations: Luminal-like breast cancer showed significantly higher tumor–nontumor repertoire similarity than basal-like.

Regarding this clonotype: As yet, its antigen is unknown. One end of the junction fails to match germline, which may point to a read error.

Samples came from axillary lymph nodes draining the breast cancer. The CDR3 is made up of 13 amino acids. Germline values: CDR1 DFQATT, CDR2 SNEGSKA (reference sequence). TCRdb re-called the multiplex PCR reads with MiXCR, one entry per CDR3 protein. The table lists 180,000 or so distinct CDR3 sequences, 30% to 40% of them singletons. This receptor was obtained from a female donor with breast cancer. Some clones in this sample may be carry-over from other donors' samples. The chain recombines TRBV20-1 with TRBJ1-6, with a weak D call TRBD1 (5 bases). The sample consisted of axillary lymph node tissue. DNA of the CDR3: TGCTGTGCCAAAATGGACACTAGAGCACCCCTCCGCTTT. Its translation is CCAKMDTRAPLRF.